These 14 T cell receptor beta chains originate from one sample sequenced in a study of blood T cell repertoires in COVID-19. Sequencing was performed with immunoSEQ multiplex PCR; in TCRdb, only in-frame clones are kept and a portion is missing. Of about 230,000 clones in the sample, approximately 87% were seen once. The sequenced material came from peripheral blood. The receptors stem from a woman in her seventies with active or convalescent COVID-19.

The chain carries TRBV28 and TRBJ2-7, with TRBD1 matching over 8 bases. The length of the CDR3 is 14 residues. Trimming cost V 6 bases and J 12 bases; bases outside gene matches: 16. The germline V gene encodes CDR1 MDHEN and CDR2 SYDVKM. The CDR3 loop is CASSRSGTGKRRYF. The CDR3 DNA is TGTGCCAGCAGCCGCTCTGGGACAGGCAAGAGGCGGTACTTC.

This clone showed up just once. V and J are TRBV25-1 and TRBJ2-3; possible D gene TRBD1, 5 bases. The germline CDR1 and CDR2 sequences are MGHDK and SYGVNS. V was trimmed by 4 bases and J by 8 bases, leaving 19 bases between them. The CDR3 is made up of 15 amino acids. The CDR3 loop reads CASSANVKQVCTQYF. CDR3 sequence (DNA): TGTGCCAGCAGTGCCAACGTCAAACAGGTTTGTACGCAGTATTTT.

The rearrangement links TRBV27 to TRBJ1-1, with 10 bases that match TRBD1. V gave up 6 bases and J gave up 4 bases; unmatched junction bases: 5. Germline values: CDR1 MNHEY, CDR2 SMNVEV (reference sequence). The CDR3 is 14 amino acids. The CDR3 reads CASSRQGAGTEAFF. The CDR3 DNA reads as TGTGCCAGCAGCCGACAGGGGGCCGGCACTGAAGCTTTCTTT.

This sequence joins TRBV7-9 and TRBJ1-1, with a tentative D call TRBD1 (6 bases). This CDR3 region has 15 residues. Per the germline V gene, CDR1 is SEHNR and CDR2 is FQNEAQ (reference sequence). V lost 4 bases and J lost 2, with 14 bases in between. The CDR3 loop reads CASSSYGQPNTEAFF. CDR3 bases: TGTGCCAGCAGCTCTTATGGACAGCCAAACACTGAAGCTTTCTTT.

The gene calls are TRBV19 and TRBJ1-2, with 9 bases aligning to TRBD1. J lost 8 bases, V lost 3 bases, and 19 bases had no gene match. The CDR3 length is 18 residues. The germline V gene encodes CDR1 LNHDA and CDR2 SQIVND (reference sequence). The CDR3 coding sequence is TGTGCCAGTAGTATCCGCGACAGGGGGGCAGGATCGCCAGGCGGCTACACCTTC. This encodes CASSIRDRGAGSPGGYTF.

This chain links TRBV19 with TRBJ1-2, with 10 bases aligning to TRBD1. Trimming took 5 bases from V and 3 from J; bases not matched to a gene: 3. The CDR3 loop spans 14 amino acids. From germline, CDR1 is LNHDA and CDR2 SQIVND (reference sequence). This chain's CDR3 is CASSLGQGDYGYTF. In nucleotides, the CDR3 is TGTGCCAGTAGTCTTGGACAGGGGGACTATGGCTACACCTTC. The full variable domain, completed using reference TRBV19 and TRBJ1-2, is DGGITQSPKYLFRKEGQNVTLSCEQNLNHDAMYWYRQDPGQGLRLIYYSQIVNDFQKGDIAEGYSVSREKKESFPLTVTSAQKNPTAFYLCASSLGQGDYGYTFGSGTRLTVV.

V usage is TRBV5-1 and J usage is TRBJ2-3; TRBD1 matches at 8 bases. CDR3 length equals 15 residues. With V trimmed by 1 base and J by 4 bases, 5 bases remained unmatched. Looked up from germline, CDR1 is SGHRS and CDR2 is YFSETQ. CDR3 protein: CASSLLTGVPDTQYF. The CDR3 DNA is TGCGCCAGCAGCTTGTTGACAGGGGTACCAGATACGCAGTATTTT.

The J gene is TRBJ2-3, the V gene TRBV5-4, with 12 bases fitting TRBD2. Trimming took 3 bases from V and 1 from J; bases not matched to a gene: 3. The CDR3 consists of 16 residues. Germline V gene sequence: CDR1 SGHNT, CDR2 YYREEE (reference sequence). CDR3 amino acids: CASSSRLAGGTDTQYF. In DNA, the CDR3 is TGTGCCAGCAGCTCACGACTAGCGGGGGGCACAGATACGCAGTATTTT.

This clone was seen once. The chain has TRBV9 and TRBJ2-1, with unresolved D. The CDR3 extends over 15 amino acids. Looked up from germline, CDR1 is SGDLS and CDR2 is YYNGEE. Deletions cut 5 bases from V and 6 bases from J, with 18 bases between. In DNA, the CDR3 is TGTGCCAGCAGGGCCGGCGGTCTTGCCTCCAATGAGCAGTTCTTC. This gives the protein CASRAGGLASNEQFF.

CDR3 residues: CASSQEGGSPLHF. The CDR3 nucleotides read TGCGCCAGCAGCCAAGAAGGAGGTTCACCCCTCCACTTT. V gene TRBV4-3 combines with J gene TRBJ1-6; D not resolved. Germline V gene sequence: CDR1 LGHNA, CDR2 YSLEER. Trimming removed 0 bases from V and 9 bases from J, with 6 bases in between. The CDR3 spans 13 residues.

Concerning this clone itself: The same CDR3 is also encoded by other DNA sequences in this sample. This chain joins TRBV12-5 and TRBJ1-1; D is perhaps TRBD1 (5 bases). Germline assignment: CDR1 LGHNT and CDR2 FRNRAP. The CDR3 sequence is 13 residues long. The V end lost 6 bases, the J end lost 2 bases, and 10 bases lay between the germline ends. The CDR3 spells CASGLRENTEAFF. Written as DNA, the CDR3 is TGTGCTAGTGGACTCAGGGAAAACACTGAAGCTTTCTTT.

The gene calls are TRBV6-2 or TRBV6-3 and TRBJ1-2, with D maybe TRBD1 (5 bases). The CDR3 totals 12 residues. V was pared by 4 bases and J by 5 bases, with 8 bases between. Per the germline V gene, CDR1 is MNHEY and CDR2 is SVGEGT. The CDR3 coding sequence is TGTGCCAGCAGTTTAAGGGGTTATGGCTACACCTTC. As protein: CASSLRGYGYTF.

V is TRBV2 and J is TRBJ1-2, with unresolved D. V was trimmed by 6 bases and J by 2 bases, leaving 7 bases between them. CDR1 and CDR2 from the germline V gene are SNHLY and FYNNEI. This CDR3 has 12 residues. As DNA, the CDR3 is TGTGCCAGCAGAAAAGAGAACTATGGCTACACCTTC. The encoded protein is CASRKENYGYTF.

The chain is built from TRBV5-1 and TRBJ2-1; D is perhaps TRBD1 (6 bases). The CDR3 is made up of 14 amino acids. Trimming removed 4 bases from V and 5 bases from J, with 13 bases in between. Germline CDR1 and CDR2: SGHRS and YFSETQ. CDR3: CASSGQGLHNEQFF. The CDR3 bases are TGCGCCAGCAGCGGTCAGGGGCTACACAATGAGCAGTTCTTC.